This T cell receptor beta chain was recorded in a study of cytomegalovirus exposure and HLA in healthy donors. The PCR used 60 Vbeta and 13 Jbeta primers. Assay used: immunoSEQ multiplex PCR; TCRdb lists only in-frame clones, some missing. The sample consists of roughly 230,000 clones, about 85% of them appearing once. In germline, CDR1 is SGHNT, CDR2 YYREEE (reference sequence). V was pared by 3 bases and J by 1 base, with 12 bases between. The CDR3 covers 15 residues. Sequences were obtained from PBMCs. The chain joins TRBV5-4 to TRBJ2-3; D not resolved. The clonotype originates from a girl aged 2 to 9 in good health and CMV-seronegative. The CDR3 DNA follows: TGTGCCAGCAGCTCGGATCGCGCGGGCACAGATACGCAGTATTTT. This encodes CASSSDRAGTDTQYF. The complete variable domain, with remaining parts taken from reference TRBV5-4 and TRBJ2-3, reads ETGVTQSPTHLIKTRGQQVTLRCSSQSGHNTVSWYQQALGQGPQFIFQYYREEENGRGNFPPRFSGLQFPNYSSELNVNALELDDSALYLCASSSDRAGTDTQYFGPGTRLTVL.